The 26 T cell receptor beta chains reported below all come from one sample, sequenced in a study of blood T cell repertoires in COVID-19. Assay: immunoSEQ multiplex PCR; the TCRdb copy retains only in-frame clones and omits some. The table shows nearly 65,000 clones, with about 80% occurring only once. What was sequenced was peripheral blood. Receptors were obtained from a human donor in a cohort sampled during active COVID-19.

This rearrangement joins TRBV24-1 to TRBJ2-1, with 8 bases lining up with TRBD2. V shed 3 bases, J shed 16 bases, and the junction held 22 bases outside the gene matches. The CDR3 contains 17 residues. Per germline, CDR1 KGHDR and CDR2 SFDVKD. The CDR3 DNA reads TGTGCCACCAGTGATCCCACAGGACGGGAGGGCCGCGGGGGCCCTTTCTTC. Its translation: CATSDPTGREGRGGPFF.

The V gene is TRBV29-1, the J gene TRBJ1-2, with a possible D match to TRBD1 (5 bases). The V gene's germline CDR1 is SQVTM and CDR2 ANQGSEA. The CDR3 is made up of 11 amino acids. Trimming removed 5 bases at V and 5 bases at J, with 9 bases between. The CDR3 DNA sequence: TGCAGCGTTTCGGGGGATTATGGCTACACCTTC. It encodes CSVSGDYGYTF.

The V call is TRBV7-6, the J call TRBJ2-3; TRBD2 aligns across 11 bases. Germline CDR1 reads SGHVS; CDR2 reads FNYEAQ. The V gene end was trimmed by 1 base and the J gene end by 3 bases; junction bases not matched to a gene: 6. The CDR3 is made up of 17 amino acids. The CDR3 bases are TGTGCCAGCAGCTTAGACGGGACTAGCGGTACGACAGATACGCAGTATTTT. Its protein product is CASSLDGTSGTTDTQYF.

The V gene is TRBV7-3, the J gene TRBJ2-3; 10 bases line up with TRBD2. Trimming cost V 5 bases and J 5 bases; bases outside gene matches: 10. Germline V gene sequence: CDR1 SGHTA, CDR2 FQGTGA. This CDR3 has 16 residues. Here the CDR3 reads CASSLQSGGAVDTQYF. The CDR3 DNA sequence: TGTGCCAGCAGCCTCCAGAGCGGGGGGGCCGTAGATACGCAGTATTTT. Filled out from reference TRBV7-3 and TRBJ2-3, the complete variable domain reads GAGVSQTPSNKVTEKGKYVELRCDPISGHTALYWYRQSLGQGPEFLIYFQGTGAADDSGLPNDRFFAVRPEGSVSTLKIQRTERGDSAVYLCASSLQSGGAVDTQYFGPGTRLTVL.

Here the CDR3 reads CASSPGQGNQPQHF. The CDR3 nucleotides are TGTGCCAGCAGTCCGGGACAGGGCAATCAGCCCCAGCATTTT. The chain has TRBV27 and TRBJ1-5; 8 nucleotides match TRBD1. V shed 5 bases, J shed 2 bases, and the junction held 2 bases outside the gene matches. This CDR3 spans 14 amino acids. Germline-derived CDR1 and CDR2 are MNHEY and SMNVEV (reference sequence).

This clone was seen a few times. The chain joins TRBV6-5 to TRBJ1-5; D is ambiguous. V was cut by 4 bases and J by 4 bases, with 8 bases left in between. The germline V gene encodes CDR1 MNHEY and CDR2 SVGAGI. The CDR3 loop spans 13 amino acids. The CDR3 spells CASSFRSNQPQHF. The CDR3 region has the DNA TGTGCCAGCAGTTTTCGGTCTAATCAGCCCCAGCATTTT.

This chain links TRBV3-1 (or the pseudogene TRBV3-2) with TRBJ2-7; D is unresolved. This CDR3 contains 13 residues. V dropped 0 bases and J dropped 4 bases, with 7 bases sitting between them. Germline V gene data show CDR1 as LGHDT and CDR2 as YNNKEL (reference sequence). The CDR3 bases are TGTGCCAGCAGCCAAGATGTGCGATACGAGCAGTACTTC. This translates into CASSQDVRYEQYF.

The V gene is TRBV11-2, the J gene TRBJ2-7, with D maybe TRBD1 (5 bases). Trimming pared 2 bases from V and 6 bases from J, leaving 17 bases between. The CDR3 covers 15 residues. Per germline, CDR1 SGHAT and CDR2 FQNNGV. The CDR3 DNA reads TGTGCCAGCAGCTTAACCCAGGGTCTCCTAGGCGAGCAGTACTTC. The encoded protein is CASSLTQGLLGEQYF.

The rearrangement links TRBV4-1 to TRBJ2-5; 10 bases fit TRBD1. The CDR3 totals 16 residues. J lost 5 bases, V lost 4 bases, and 10 bases had no gene match. Germline V gives CDR1 MGHRA, CDR2 YSYEKL. The DNA for the CDR3 is TGCGCCAGCAGCCCAATCCGGGGACAGGGGCAGGAGACCCAGTACTTC. Residues: CASSPIRGQGQETQYF.

This chain joins TRBV4-1 and TRBJ1-5, with 7 positions matching TRBD1. This CDR3 contains 17 residues. The ends lost 0 bases at V and 2 bases at J; junction bases unmatched: 7. Germline loops: CDR1 MGHRA, CDR2 YSYEKL. The CDR3 spells CASSQDPGGSGNQPQHF. CDR3 in DNA: TGCGCCAGCAGCCAAGATCCAGGGGGGTCTGGCAATCAGCCCCAGCATTTT.

The J gene is TRBJ2-5, the V gene TRBV7-6; 11 bases line up with TRBD1. CDR3 length: 14 amino acids. Losses at the gene ends were 5 bases for V and 1 base for J; bases not matched to a gene: 0. The germline V gene has CDR1 SGHVS and CDR2 FNYEAQ. CDR3 DNA: TGTGCCAGCAGCGGACAGGGGGCCCAAGAGACCCAGTACTTC. It translates to CASSGQGAQETQYF. The full variable domain, completed using reference TRBV7-6 and TRBJ2-5, is GAGVSQSPRYKVTKRGQDVALRCDPISGHVSLYWYRQALGQGPEFLTYFNYEAQQDKSGLPNDRFSAERPEGSISTLTIQRTEQRDSAMYRCASSGQGAQETQYFGPGTRLLVL.

Only one count was recorded for this clone. The CDR3 region has the DNA TGCAGCGTTGATGGCGGTTCCTACGAGCAGTACTTC. Translating gives CSVDGGSYEQYF. This chain joins TRBV29-1 and TRBJ2-7, with D unclear. The CDR3 totals 12 residues. Trimming stripped 3 bases from V and 1 base from J, with 7 bases between. From germline, CDR1 is SQVTM and CDR2 ANQGSEA.

The J gene is TRBJ2-1, the V gene TRBV2, with TRBD2 matching over 11 bases. Germline values: CDR1 SNHLY, CDR2 FYNNEI. With 4 bases clipped from V and 5 bases from J, the junction kept 7 bases outside the gene matches. The CDR3 runs 16 residues. In DNA form, the CDR3 reads TGTGCCAGCAGTGCCCAGACTAGCGGGAACCACAATGAGCAGTTCTTC. This gives the protein CASSAQTSGNHNEQFF.

The chain links TRBV4-1 to TRBJ2-6; TRBD2 is a possible D gene (5 bases). Trimming left V 4 bases short and J 0 bases short, with 16 bases between. CDR3 length: 18 amino acids. CDR1 is MGHRA and CDR2 is YSYEKL in the germline V gene. The CDR3: CASSRTGVRGSGANVLTF. The CDR3 coding sequence is TGCGCCAGCAGCCGGACCGGGGTAAGAGGCTCTGGGGCCAACGTCCTGACTTTC.

The rearrangement uses TRBV9 and TRBJ2-7; weak D call: TRBD2 (6 bases). The ends were cut back, 2 bases at V and 0 bases at J, with 12 bases in the middle. The CDR3 contains 15 residues. Germline V lookup: CDR1 SGDLS, CDR2 YYNGEE. In DNA form, the CDR3 reads TGTGCCAGCAGCGTTTCTGCGGGAATCTCCTACGAGCAGTACTTC. Residues: CASSVSAGISYEQYF.

The chain links TRBV6-2 or TRBV6-3 to TRBJ2-1; D unresolved. V lost 4 bases to trimming and J lost 1 base, with 11 bases between them. The CDR3 extends over 15 amino acids. The germline CDR1 and CDR2 sequences are MNHEY and SVGEGT. In nucleotides, the CDR3 is TGTGCCAGCAGTTCTCGGTTTTTTTCCTACAATGAGCAGTTCTTC. Its translation: CASSSRFFSYNEQFF.

This clone appeared a few times. The genes are TRBV29-1 and TRBJ1-2; no clear D. Trimming shortened V by 5 bases and J by 2 bases, and 15 bases separated the two germline ends. Germline CDR1 is SQVTM and CDR2 is ANQGSEA. This CDR3 spans 14 amino acids. The CDR3: CSVPRDRENYGYTF. CDR3 nucleotides: TGCAGCGTTCCCCGAGATCGGGAGAACTATGGCTACACCTTC. Combining the CDR3 with reference TRBV29-1 and TRBJ1-2 gives the whole variable domain SAVISQKPSRDICQRGTSLTIQCQVDSQVTMMFWYRQQPGQSLTLIATANQGSEATYESGFVIDKFPISRPNLTFSTLTVSNMSPEDSSIYLCSVPRDRENYGYTFGSGTRLTVV.

This sequence joins TRBV19 and TRBJ2-6; D is perhaps TRBD1 (5 bases). V was cut by 5 bases and J by 2 bases, with 10 bases left in between. The CDR3 runs to 15 residues. Germline-derived CDR1 and CDR2 are LNHDA and SQIVND (reference sequence). The CDR3 is CASSSWGAGANVLTF. The CDR3 DNA is TGTGCCAGTAGTTCTTGGGGCGCTGGGGCCAACGTCCTGACTTTC.

The chain uses TRBV5-6 and TRBJ1-1; TRBD1 matches 9 bases. Germline CDR1 is SGHDT and CDR2 is YYEEEE. Trimming removed 1 base from V and 11 bases from J; junction bases left unmatched: 6. CDR3 length equals 13 residues. The CDR3 region is CASSLTGGGGAFF. CDR3 nucleotide sequence: TGTGCCAGCAGCTTGACAGGGGGCGGAGGGGCTTTCTTT.

This clone was picked up one time. J is TRBJ2-1 and V is TRBV11-2, with D possibly TRBD1 on 5 matching bases. CDR1 and CDR2 (germline): SGHAT, FQNNGV. Trimming removed 8 bases at V and 3 bases at J, with 11 bases between. This CDR3 comprises 13 residues. CDR3 sequence (DNA): TGTGCCAGCGTCGACAGCTTCTACAATGAGCAGTTCTTC. Translated, it gives CASVDSFYNEQFF.

The chain is built from TRBV4-1 and TRBJ2-7, with 10 bases identical to TRBD1. V lost 4 bases and J lost 1; bases outside the gene matches: 4. The length of the CDR3 is 15 residues. Germline CDR1 reads MGHRA; CDR2 reads YSYEKL. The CDR3, as DNA: TGCGCCAGCAGCCCACAGGGACAGGGGTCCTACGAGCAGTACTTC. As protein: CASSPQGQGSYEQYF.

This chain links TRBV4-3 with TRBJ2-1, with 10 positions matching TRBD2. The CDR3 spans 16 residues. CDR1 is LGHNA, CDR2 YSLEER, per germline. V was clipped by 1 base and J by 8 bases; unmatched bases: 8. CDR3: CASSQVSSGSGDEQFF. In DNA, the CDR3 is TGCGCCAGCAGCCAAGTCTCTAGCGGGAGCGGGGATGAGCAGTTCTTC.

The CDR3 spells CASSFGGGLYNEQFF. The CDR3 nucleotides read TGTGCCAGCAGCTTCGGCGGGGGCCTTTACAATGAGCAGTTCTTC. This sequence joins TRBV11-3 and TRBJ2-1; TRBD2 might be the D (7 bases). Trimming took 3 bases from V and 4 from J, leaving 13 bases between them. The CDR3 is 15 amino acids. Germline CDR1 is SGHNT and CDR2 is YENEEA.

V and J are TRBV7-8 and TRBJ1-5; 9 bases agree with TRBD1. Germline loops: CDR1 SGHVS, CDR2 FQNEAQ. The J segment lost 4 bases and the V segment lost 9 bases, leaving 13 bases of the junction unmatched. The CDR3 is 16 residues long. Here the CDR3 DNA reads TGTGCCAGTAGCGAACAAACAGGGGGCGCAAATCAGCCCCAGCATTTT. Translating it yields CASSEQTGGANQPQHF.

The gene calls are TRBV24-1 and TRBJ1-2; D is unclear. The length of the CDR3 is 14 residues. Trimming pared 1 base from V and 2 bases from J, leaving 7 bases between. Per the germline V gene, CDR1 is KGHDR and CDR2 is SFDVKD. The CDR3 here is CATSDFGSNYGYTF. The CDR3 DNA is TGTGCCACCAGTGATTTTGGTAGCAACTATGGCTACACCTTC.

V is TRBV7-8 and J is TRBJ1-2; 9 nucleotides agree with TRBD1. The CDR3 runs 16 residues. Per the germline V gene, CDR1 is SGHVS and CDR2 is FQNEAQ. Germline trimming cut 0 bases from V and 3 bases from J; bases unmatched to any gene: 5. For the CDR3, the DNA is TGTGCCAGCAGCTTAGCGGGGGGACAGGGTTACTATGGCTACACCTTC. It codes for CASSLAGGQGYYGYTF. Using reference TRBV7-8 and TRBJ1-2 for the parts outside the CDR3, the full variable domain is GAGVSQSPRYKVAKRGQDVALRCDPISGHVSLFWYQQALGQGPEFLTYFQNEAQLDKSGLPSDRFFAERPEGSVSTLKIQRTQQEDSAVYLCASSLAGGQGYYGYTFGSGTRLTVV.